The rows below give T cell receptor beta chains drawn from one sample of a study of cytomegalovirus exposure and HLA in healthy donors. Assay: immunoSEQ multiplex PCR; the TCRdb copy retains only in-frame clones and omits some. Of about 140,000 clones listed, 82% were seen once; the top ten hold 1.9%. What was sequenced was PBMCs. The receptor set was obtained from a woman aged 40-49 years in good health and CMV-seronegative. Both conserved end residues are part of each CDR3. Fields, in order: clone size, J gene, V gene, D gene, CDR3 length, CDR3 protein, CDR3 DNA. The D gene is left open where the match is weak. Clone size is stated in some rows and not others, as once, few, many or a class when expanded.

>NA|TRBJ2-5|TRBV7-6|NA|14
CASSVIGGAETQYF
TGTGCCAGCAGCGTCATAGGGGGGGCAGAGACCCAGTACTTC
>once|TRBJ2-7|TRBV5-4|TRBD2|15
CASSRASGSSYEQYF
TGTGCCAGCAGCCGGGCTAGCGGAAGCTCCTACGAGCAGTACTTC
>NA|TRBJ2-5|TRBV5-1|NA|14
CASSTRTVQETQYF
TGCGCCAGCAGCACCCGGACAGTTCAAGAGACCCAGTACTTC
>NA|TRBJ1-6|TRBV11-2|TRBD1|14
CASSRDRAYSPLHF
TGTGCCAGCAGCCGGGACAGGGCATATTCACCCCTCCACTTT
>once|TRBJ2-7|TRBV7-8|NA|13
CASSSTRGYEQYF
TGTGCCAGCAGCTCTACGCGGGGCTACGAGCAGTACTTC
>NA|TRBJ2-7|TRBV27|TRBD2|14
CASSPGLAGVEQYF
TGTGCCAGCAGCCCCGGACTAGCGGGAGTTGAGCAGTACTTC
>once|TRBJ1-2|TRBV7-2|NA|13
CASSSSHGYGYTF
TGTGCCAGCAGCTCGTCCCACGGCTATGGCTACACCTTC
>NA|TRBJ1-5|TRBV5-6|NA|15
CASSLKQVSNQPQHF
TGTGCCAGCAGCTTGAAACAGGTTAGCAATCAGCCCCAGCATTTT
>NA|TRBJ1-1|TRBV15|NA|16
CATPFTSKIMNTEAFF
TGTGCCACTCCTTTTACTTCGAAGATCATGAACACTGAAGCTTTCTTT
>NA|TRBJ2-3|TRBV4-3|NA|19
CASSQYLARDWGPTDTQYF
TGCGCCAGCAGCCAATACCTGGCTCGCGACTGGGGCCCCACAGATACGCAGTATTTT
>NA|TRBJ1-5|TRBV7-8|NA|16
CASSLARHLSNQPQHF
TGTGCCAGCAGCTTAGCGCGACACCTTAGCAATCAGCCCCAGCATTTT
>NA|TRBJ2-1|TRBV25-1|TRBD1|17
CASSEVLGTGGVDEQFF
TGTGCCAGCAGTGAAGTTTTAGGGACAGGGGGAGTGGATGAGCAGTTCTTC
>NA|TRBJ1-1|TRBV30|TRBD1|15
CAWSVGTGRSTEAFF
TGTGCCTGGAGTGTGGGGACAGGGAGGAGCACTGAAGCTTTCTTT
>NA|TRBJ2-1|TRBV7-2|TRBD2|17
CASSPEGLAKPYNEQFF
TGTGCCAGCAGCCCTGAGGGACTAGCGAAACCTTACAATGAGCAGTTCTTC
>NA|TRBJ1-5|TRBV7-9|TRBD1|15
CASSLTGQGNQPQHF
TGTGCCAGCAGCTTAACCGGACAGGGGAATCAGCCCCAGCATTTT
>NA|TRBJ2-7|TRBV28|TRBD2|15
CASREPGLESYEQYF
TGTGCCAGCCGCGAACCGGGACTAGAGTCCTACGAGCAGTACTTC
>NA|TRBJ1-5|TRBV28|TRBD1|16
CASSLWGQGSNQPQHF
TGTGCCAGCAGTTTATGGGGACAGGGTAGCAATCAGCCCCAGCATTTT
>once|TRBJ2-3|TRBV27|NA|13
CASRPGDTDTQYF
TGTGCCAGCAGACCCGGGGACACAGATACGCAGTATTTT
>NA|TRBJ2-1|TRBV6-6|NA|11
CASSPYGEQFF
TGTGCCAGCAGTCCTTACGGGGAGCAGTTCTTC
>NA|TRBJ2-2|TRBV29-1|NA|13
CSVGTRNTGELFF
TGCAGCGTTGGGACTCGAAACACCGGGGAGCTGTTTTTT
>NA|TRBJ1-1|TRBV27|NA|13
CASSPGTRAEAFF
TGTGCCAGCAGTCCGGGGACAAGGGCTGAAGCTTTCTTT
>NA|TRBJ1-2|TRBV28|NA|14
CASSSAGGVNGYTF
TGTGCCAGCAGTTCAGCCGGGGGGGTAAATGGCTACACCTTC
>few|TRBJ1-1|TRBV30|TRBD1|12
CAWDRVNTEAFF
TGTGCCTGGGACAGGGTCAACACTGAAGCTTTCTTT